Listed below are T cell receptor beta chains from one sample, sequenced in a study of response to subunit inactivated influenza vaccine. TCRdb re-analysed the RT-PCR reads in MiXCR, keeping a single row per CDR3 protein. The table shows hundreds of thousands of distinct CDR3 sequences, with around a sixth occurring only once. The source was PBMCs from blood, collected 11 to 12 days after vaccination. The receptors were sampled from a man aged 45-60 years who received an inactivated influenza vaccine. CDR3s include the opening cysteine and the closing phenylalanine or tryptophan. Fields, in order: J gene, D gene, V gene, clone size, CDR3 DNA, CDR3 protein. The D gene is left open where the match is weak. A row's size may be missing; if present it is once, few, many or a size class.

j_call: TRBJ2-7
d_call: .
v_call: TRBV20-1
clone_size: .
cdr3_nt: TGCAGTGCTCACACAGGAGTTGAGCAGTACTTC
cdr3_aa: CSAHTGVEQYF

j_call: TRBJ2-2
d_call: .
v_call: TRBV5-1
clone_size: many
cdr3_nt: TGCGCCAGCAGTCCGGACCTCGGGGAGCTGTTTTTT
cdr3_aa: CASSPDLGELFF

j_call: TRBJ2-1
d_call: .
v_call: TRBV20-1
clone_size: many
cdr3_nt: TGCAGTGCACCGGTGGGGCACATTCGCAATGAGCAGTTCTTC
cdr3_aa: CSAPVGHIRNEQFF

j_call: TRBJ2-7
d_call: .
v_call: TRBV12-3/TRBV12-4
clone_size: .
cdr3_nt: TGTGCCAGCAGTTTGGGGGAGGGGGCATACGAGCAGTACTTC
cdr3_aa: CASSLGEGAYEQYF

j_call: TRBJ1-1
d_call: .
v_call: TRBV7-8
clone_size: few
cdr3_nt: TGTGCCAGCAGCTCGTCGAACAGAGCTAACACTGAAGCTTTCTTT
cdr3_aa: CASSSSNRANTEAFF

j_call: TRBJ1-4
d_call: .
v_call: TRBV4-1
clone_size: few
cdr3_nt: TGCGCCAGCAGCCAAGATTTCGCAGGGCCAAATGAAAAACTGTTTTTT
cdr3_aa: CASSQDFAGPNEKLFF

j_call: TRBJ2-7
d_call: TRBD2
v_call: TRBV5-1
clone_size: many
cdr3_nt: TGCGCCAGCAGCCACAAGAGCGGGACCACCGGGGAGCAGTACTTC
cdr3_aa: CASSHKSGTTGEQYF

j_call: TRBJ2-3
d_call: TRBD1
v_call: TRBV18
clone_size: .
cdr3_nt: TGTGCCAGCTCTCCACCGGGACAGAGTCTCTATACGCAGTATTTT
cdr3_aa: CASSPPGQSLYTQYF

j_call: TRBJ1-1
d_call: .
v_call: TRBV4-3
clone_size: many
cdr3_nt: TGCGCCAGCAGCCAAGATGGATTGAACACTGAAGCTTTCTTT
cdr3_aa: CASSQDGLNTEAFF

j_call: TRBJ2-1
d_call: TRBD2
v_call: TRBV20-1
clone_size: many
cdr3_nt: TGCAGTGCTAGAGATCTGCTACTAGCGGGAGGGATCTACAATGAGCAGTTCTTC
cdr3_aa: CSARDLLLAGGIYNEQFF

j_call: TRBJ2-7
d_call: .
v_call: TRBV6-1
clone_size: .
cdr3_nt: TGTGCCACGCTAAGGGACGGTGCCTACGAGCAGTACTTC
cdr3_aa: CATLRDGAYEQYF

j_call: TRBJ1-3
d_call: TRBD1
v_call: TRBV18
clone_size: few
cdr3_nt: TGTGCCAGCTCACCCGCGGCCGGGACAGGGCATCCTCGGTCTGGAAACACCATATATTTT
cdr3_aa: CASSPAAGTGHPRSGNTIYF

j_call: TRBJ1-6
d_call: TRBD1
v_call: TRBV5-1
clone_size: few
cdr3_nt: TGCGCCAGCAACGACAGGGCTGATTCACCCCTCCACTTT
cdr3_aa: CASNDRADSPLHF

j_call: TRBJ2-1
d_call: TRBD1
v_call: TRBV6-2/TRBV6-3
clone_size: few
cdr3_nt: TGTGCCAGCAACCAACCGGGACAGGGGGCCTACAATGAGCAGTTCTTC
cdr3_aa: CASNQPGQGAYNEQFF

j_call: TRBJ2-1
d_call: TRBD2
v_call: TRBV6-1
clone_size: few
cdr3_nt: TGTGCCAGCGGACCTCGGACTAGCGGGAGGTCTAGCTCCTACAATGAGCAGTTCTTC
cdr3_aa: CASGPRTSGRSSSYNEQFF

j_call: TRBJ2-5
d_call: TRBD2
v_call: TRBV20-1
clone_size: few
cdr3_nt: TGCAGTGCTAGAGGTAGCGGGGAGACCCAGTACTTC
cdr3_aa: CSARGSGETQYF

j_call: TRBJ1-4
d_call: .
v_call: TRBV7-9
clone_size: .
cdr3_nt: TGTGCCAGCGATTTTGCAACTGATGGAAAACTGTTTTTT
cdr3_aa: CASDFATDGKLFF

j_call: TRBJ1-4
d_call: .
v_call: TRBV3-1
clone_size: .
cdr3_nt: TGTGCCAGCAGCCAAGACCCCGGACAGACTAATGAAAAACTGTTTTTT
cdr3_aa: CASSQDPGQTNEKLFF

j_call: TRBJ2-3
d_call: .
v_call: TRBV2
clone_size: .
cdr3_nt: TGTGCCAGCAGTGATGTCGATCGGGATACGCAGTATTTT
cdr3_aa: CASSDVDRDTQYF

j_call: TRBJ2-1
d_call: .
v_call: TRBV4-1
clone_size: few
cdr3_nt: TGCGCCAGCAGCCCCGCCAGGGGGGGCCCGTTCAATGAGCAGTTCTTC
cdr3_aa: CASSPARGGPFNEQFF

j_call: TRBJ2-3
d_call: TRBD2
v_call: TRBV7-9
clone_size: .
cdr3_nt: TGTGCCAGCAGCTTAGGGGGACTAGCGGGGGCAGATACGCAGTATTTT
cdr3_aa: CASSLGGLAGADTQYF

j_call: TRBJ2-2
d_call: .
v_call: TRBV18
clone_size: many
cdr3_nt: TGTGCCAGCTCACCACTGACAGGGAACACCGGGGAGCTGTTTTTT
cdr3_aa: CASSPLTGNTGELFF

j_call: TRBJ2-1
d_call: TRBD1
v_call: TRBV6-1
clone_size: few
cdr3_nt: TGTGCCAGCAGTCGACAGGGGAGGTACAATGAGCAGTTCTTC
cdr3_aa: CASSRQGRYNEQFF

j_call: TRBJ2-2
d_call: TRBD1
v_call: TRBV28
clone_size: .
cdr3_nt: TGTGCCAGCAGTCTTGCCATCACAGGGGTAGCCGGGGAGCTGATTTTT
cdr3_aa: CASSLAITGVAGELIF

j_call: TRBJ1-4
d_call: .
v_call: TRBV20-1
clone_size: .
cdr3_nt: TGCAGTGCCTGGAAAACCGGAGGGGAAAAACTGTTTTTT
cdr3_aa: CSAWKTGGEKLFF

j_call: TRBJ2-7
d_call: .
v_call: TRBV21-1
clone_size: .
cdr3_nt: TGTGCCAGCAGCAAAGGCGCAGCCCCGAGCTCCTACGAGCAGTACTTC
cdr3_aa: CASSKGAAPSSYEQYF

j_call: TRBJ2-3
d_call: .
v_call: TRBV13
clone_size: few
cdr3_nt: TGTGCCAGCAGCGTAGTCACAGGGTCAGATACGCAGTATTTT
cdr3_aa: CASSVVTGSDTQYF

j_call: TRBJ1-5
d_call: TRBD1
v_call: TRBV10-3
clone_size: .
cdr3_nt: TGTGCCATCAGTAAGGGGGCCAATCAGCCCCAGCATTTT
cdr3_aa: CAISKGANQPQHF

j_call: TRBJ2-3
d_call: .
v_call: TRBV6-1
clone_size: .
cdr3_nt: TGTTCCAGCTCCTGGGCCTTAGACACAGATACGCAGTATTTT
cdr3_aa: CSSSWALDTDTQYF

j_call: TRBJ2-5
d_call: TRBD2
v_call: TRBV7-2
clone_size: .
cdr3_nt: TGTGCCAGCAGCGGACTTACTAGCGGGGGGGCGACCCAGTACTTC
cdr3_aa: CASSGLTSGGATQYF

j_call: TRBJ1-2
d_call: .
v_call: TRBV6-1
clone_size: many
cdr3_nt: TGTGCCAGCAGTGAAACCAGCGTAGGGTTTAATGGCTACACCTTC
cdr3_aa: CASSETSVGFNGYTF

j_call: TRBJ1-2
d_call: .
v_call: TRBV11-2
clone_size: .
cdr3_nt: TGTGCCAGCAGCTTAGATTCAGGCCGCAGATATGGCTACACCTTC
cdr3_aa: CASSLDSGRRYGYTF

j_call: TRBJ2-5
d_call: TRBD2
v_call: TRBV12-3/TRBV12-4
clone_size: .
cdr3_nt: TGTGCCAGCAGTTCCTTCGCCCCCAGCGGGAGGGAGACCCAGTACTTC
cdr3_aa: CASSSFAPSGRETQYF

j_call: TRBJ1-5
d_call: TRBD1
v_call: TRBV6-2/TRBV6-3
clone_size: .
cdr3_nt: TGTGCCAGCAGTTACTCGATGTGGCAGGGGGGCAATCAGCCCCAGCATTTT
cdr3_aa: CASSYSMWQGGNQPQHF

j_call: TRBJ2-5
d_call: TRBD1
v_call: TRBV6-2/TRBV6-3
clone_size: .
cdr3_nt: TGTGCCAGCAGTTACTTACAGGGGGTTTTGGAAGAGACCCAGTACTTC
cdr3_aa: CASSYLQGVLEETQYF

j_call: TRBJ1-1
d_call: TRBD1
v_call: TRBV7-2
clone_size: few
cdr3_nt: TGTGCCAGCAGCATACAAGGGGGCTCGACTGAAGCTTTCTTT
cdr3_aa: CASSIQGGSTEAFF

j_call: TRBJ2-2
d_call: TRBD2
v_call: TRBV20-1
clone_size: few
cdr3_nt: TGCAGTGCTAGATCGGCTAGCGGACGGCCCGGGGAGCTGTTTTTT
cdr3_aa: CSARSASGRPGELFF

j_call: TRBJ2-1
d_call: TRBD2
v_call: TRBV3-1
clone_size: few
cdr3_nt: TGTGCCAGCAGCCCTAGACTAGCGGGAGGGTCCAATGAGCAGTTCTTC
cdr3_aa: CASSPRLAGGSNEQFF

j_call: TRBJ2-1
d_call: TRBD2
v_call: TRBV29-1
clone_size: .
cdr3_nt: TGCAGCGTTGATGTGGAGTGGGGCAGCGGGGGATACAATGAGCAGTTCTTC
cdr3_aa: CSVDVEWGSGGYNEQFF

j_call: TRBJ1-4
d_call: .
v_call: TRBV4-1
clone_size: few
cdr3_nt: TGCGCCAGCAGGGCCCCCCGGGACCCTTGGGAACTGTTTTTT
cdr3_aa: CASRAPRDPWELFF

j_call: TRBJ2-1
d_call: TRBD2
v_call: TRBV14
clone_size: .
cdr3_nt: TGTGCCAGCAGCCCCCGGCGGGAGGGAATAGATGAGCAGTTCTTC
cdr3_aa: CASSPRREGIDEQFF

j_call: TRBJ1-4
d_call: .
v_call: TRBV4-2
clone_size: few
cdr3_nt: TGTGCCAGCAGCCAAGATTGGACCCGGGATGAAAAACTGTTTTTT
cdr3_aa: CASSQDWTRDEKLFF

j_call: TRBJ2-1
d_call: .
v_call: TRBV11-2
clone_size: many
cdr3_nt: TGTGCCAGCAGCTTCAGGGCGGGACCTACCAATGAGCAGTTCTTC
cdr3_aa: CASSFRAGPTNEQFF

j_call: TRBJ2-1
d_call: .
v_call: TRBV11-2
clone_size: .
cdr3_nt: TGTGCCAGCAGCTTAGTAGGCGGGCTAGGGGCTGCCTACAATGAGCAGTTCTTC
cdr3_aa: CASSLVGGLGAAYNEQFF

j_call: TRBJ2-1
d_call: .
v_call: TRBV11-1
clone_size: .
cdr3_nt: TGTGCCACCACGAGACGGCCGAGCTCCTACAATGAGCAGTTCTTC
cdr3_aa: CATTRRPSSYNEQFF

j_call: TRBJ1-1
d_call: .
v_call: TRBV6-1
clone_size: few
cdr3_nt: TGTGCCACCTCACCTAGGCGGACTTCGAACACTGAAGCTTTCTTT
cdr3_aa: CATSPRRTSNTEAFF

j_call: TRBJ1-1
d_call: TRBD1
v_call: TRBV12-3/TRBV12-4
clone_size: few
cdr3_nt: TGTGCCAGCAGTTCCGTGACAGGGGGCAATGAAGCTTTCTTT
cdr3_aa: CASSSVTGGNEAFF

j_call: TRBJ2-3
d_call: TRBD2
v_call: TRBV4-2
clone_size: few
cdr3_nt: TGTGCCAGCAGCGGGGCTAGCGGGGGGACAGATACGCAGTATTTT
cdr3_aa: CASSGASGGTDTQYF

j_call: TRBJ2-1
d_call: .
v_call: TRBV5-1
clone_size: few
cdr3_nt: TGCGCCAGCAGCTTGTCGCCCCCCTCTTACAATGAGCAGTTCTTC
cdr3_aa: CASSLSPPSYNEQFF

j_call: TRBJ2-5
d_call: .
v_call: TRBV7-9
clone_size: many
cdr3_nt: TGTGCCAGCAGCTTAAGGGGCTCGTGGGAGACCCAGTACTTC
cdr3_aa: CASSLRGSWETQYF

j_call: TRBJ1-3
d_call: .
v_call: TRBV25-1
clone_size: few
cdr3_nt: TGTGCCAGCAGTGAATCGGGGGTAGGGTTCGGAAACACCATATATTTT
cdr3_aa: CASSESGVGFGNTIYF

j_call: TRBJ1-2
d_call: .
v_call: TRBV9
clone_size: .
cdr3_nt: TGTGCCAGCAGCGCGCGGGACATCAGATATGGCTACACCTTC
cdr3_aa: CASSARDIRYGYTF

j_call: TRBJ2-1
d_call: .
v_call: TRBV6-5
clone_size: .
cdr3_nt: TGTGACAGCAGTTACTACTCAGGGCCGGGGAGGTACAATGAGCAGTTCTTC
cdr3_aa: CDSSYYSGPGRYNEQFF

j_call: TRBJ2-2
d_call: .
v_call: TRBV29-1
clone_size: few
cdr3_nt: TGCAGCGTTGAACCCAGGGGGAACACCGGGGAGCTGTTTTTT
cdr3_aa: CSVEPRGNTGELFF

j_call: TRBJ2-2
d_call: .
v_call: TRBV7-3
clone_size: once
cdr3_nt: TGTGCCAGCAGCTTACTTTCGTGGGGCACCGGGGAGCTGTTTTTT
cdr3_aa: CASSLLSWGTGELFF

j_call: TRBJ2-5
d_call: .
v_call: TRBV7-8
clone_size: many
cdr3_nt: TGTGCCAGCAGCGCAATCATATACCAAGAGACCCAGTACTTC
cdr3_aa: CASSAIIYQETQYF

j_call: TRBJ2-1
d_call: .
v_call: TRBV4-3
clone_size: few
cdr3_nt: TGCGCCAGCAGCCAAGAGGCCGCCGTAACCAGCTCCTACAATGAGCAGTTCTTC
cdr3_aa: CASSQEAAVTSSYNEQFF

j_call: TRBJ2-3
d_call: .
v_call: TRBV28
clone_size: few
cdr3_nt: TGTGCCAGCAGTTTATGGTCCGCTCCTATTTTT
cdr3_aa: CASSLWSAPIF

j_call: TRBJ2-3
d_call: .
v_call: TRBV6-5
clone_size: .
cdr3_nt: TGTGCCAGCAGTTACTCGCCGGGGTGGAGCACAGATACGCAGTATTTT
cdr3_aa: CASSYSPGWSTDTQYF

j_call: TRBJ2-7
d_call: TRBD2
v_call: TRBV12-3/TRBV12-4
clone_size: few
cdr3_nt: TGTGCCAGCAGTTTTCGCGGGAGCTGGACCTACGAGCAGTACTTC
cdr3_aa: CASSFRGSWTYEQYF